These T cell receptor beta chains were read from a single sample in a study of Graves' ophthalmopathy and Graves' hyperthyroidism. TCRdb reprocessed the multiplex PCR reads with MiXCR, giving one entry per CDR3 protein. The repertoire holds almost 400,000 distinct CDR3 sequences, with approximately 20% as singletons. Material for sequencing was peripheral blood. The receptors derive from a woman in her late teens or twenties with Graves' ophthalmopathy. Each CDR3 is given with its conserved first and last residue. Each record gives: V gene, J gene, D gene, clone size, CDR3 DNA, CDR3 protein. A D gene is named only where the DNA matches it firmly. Size values are once, few and many counts, or a class for expanded clones, and some rows have none.

TRBV12-3/TRBV12-4,TRBJ2-7,-,-,TGTGCCAGCATTGGACAGAGCTCCTACGAGCAGTACTTC,CASIGQSSYEQYF
TRBV19,TRBJ1-2,-,many,TGTGCCAGTAGCCCTACTCTCGACGGGGGGACCCATGGCTACACCTTC,CASSPTLDGGTHGYTF
TRBV19,TRBJ1-5,-,many,TGTGCCAGTAGTATATCAGGGTTCGGTAATCAGCCCCAGCATTTT,CASSISGFGNQPQHF
TRBV11-2,TRBJ2-5,TRBD2,few,TGTGCCAGACTGTCCCCGGGACTAGCCCTTTGCCTCCAAGAGACCCAGTACTTC,CARLSPGLALCLQETQYF
TRBV20-1,TRBJ1-5,-,many,TGCAGTGTAAATGATCAGCCCCAGCATTTT,CSVNDQPQHF
TRBV30,TRBJ1-6,-,many,TGTGCCTGGAGAGAGAATTCACCCCTCCACTTT,CAWRENSPLHF
TRBV30,TRBJ2-2,-,many,TGTGCCTGGAGGGCGAGGGGGTTTCACACCGGGGAGCTGTTTTTT,CAWRARGFHTGELFF
TRBV6-2/TRBV6-3,TRBJ1-5,-,few,TGTGCCAGCAGTTACGACCGTCAAAATCAGCCCCAGCATTTT,CASSYDRQNQPQHF
TRBV30,TRBJ1-1,-,many,TGTGCCTGCGTTGACAGGTCGGAGACTGAAGCTTTCTTT,CACVDRSETEAFF
TRBV10-1,TRBJ2-7,TRBD1,-,TGCGCCAGCAGTGACTCGGACAGGTGGGACGAGCAGTACTTC,CASSDSDRWDEQYF
TRBV19,TRBJ1-5,-,many,TGTGCCAGTAGTAGACAATATAGCAATCAGCCCCAGCATTTT,CASSRQYSNQPQHF
TRBV20-1,TRBJ2-7,TRBD2,many,TGCAGTGCTTCTGACCTAATGGGCCCAGGACTAGCGGGTTCCTACGAGCAGTACTTC,CSASDLMGPGLAGSYEQYF
TRBV5-1,TRBJ2-6,-,many,TGCGCCAGCAGCTTGGCCGCAGACAGTTACGGGGGTGGGGCCAACGTCCTGACTTTC,CASSLAADSYGGGANVLTF
TRBV19,TRBJ2-5,TRBD2,many,TGTGCCAGTAGTTCAGGCCCGGGGGGCCAAGAGACCCAGTACTTC,CASSSGPGGQETQYF
TRBV11-2,TRBJ2-7,-,many,TGTGCCAGCAGCTTAGGTAGCGGCAAGTACGAGCAGTACTTC,CASSLGSGKYEQYF
TRBV28,TRBJ2-7,-,many,TGTGCCACCCAGGTGGAGCCCTACGAGCAGTACTTC,CATQVEPYEQYF
TRBV28,TRBJ2-7,TRBD1,many,TGTGCCAGCAGTGCATCCCGGGCCCAGGGGGTCTACGAGCAGTACTTC,CASSASRAQGVYEQYF
TRBV15,TRBJ1-2,-,many,TGTGCCACCAGCCCCGACAGTAACTATGGCTACACCTTC,CATSPDSNYGYTF
TRBV28,TRBJ2-7,-,-,TGTGCCAGCATCCCAGGCGGGATGACCTACGAGCAGTACTTC,CASIPGGMTYEQYF
TRBV12-3/TRBV12-4,TRBJ2-5,-,many,TGTGCCAGCAACCGCGTGGACGGGGGCGCGGCCCAGTACTTC,CASNRVDGGAAQYF
TRBV28,TRBJ2-7,-,few,TGTGCCAGCAGGATCGGGGGGCGACACGAGCAGTACTTC,CASRIGGRHEQYF
TRBV20-1,TRBJ1-1,-,many,TGCAGTGCTAGAGTAACAACAGGGAGGAACACTGAAGCTTTCTTT,CSARVTTGRNTEAFF
TRBV24-1,TRBJ2-7,-,many,TGTGCCACCAGGCCGGAAGGGCACTGCTACGAGCAGTACTTC,CATRPEGHCYEQYF
TRBV20-1,TRBJ1-2,-,many,TGCAGTCAGTGGGGGGAAGAAGGCTACACCTTC,CSQWGEEGYTF
TRBV11-1,TRBJ2-7,-,many,TGTGCCAGCAGCTTAGCGATCCGGTCCTCCTACGAGCAGTACTTC,CASSLAIRSSYEQYF
TRBV4-2,TRBJ2-1,TRBD1,many,TGTGCCAGCAGCCGCGGACAGGGGAACAATGAGCAGTTCTTC,CASSRGQGNNEQFF
TRBV29-1,TRBJ2-6,-,many,TGCAGCGTTGGACAGGTGGGATTCAGCGTCCTGACTTTC,CSVGQVGFSVLTF
TRBV7-8,TRBJ2-7,-,many,TGTGCCAGCAGCTGGGACAATCTTTGGAGGGAGCAGTACTTC,CASSWDNLWREQYF
TRBV30,TRBJ1-6,TRBD1,many,TGTGCCTGGAGACGTGGGAGGGGGCATTCACCCCTCCACTTT,CAWRRGRGHSPLHF
TRBV6-1,TRBJ1-5,-,many,TGTGCCAGCACCTTAGGGACCGCTTATAGCAATCAGCCCCAGCATTTT,CASTLGTAYSNQPQHF
TRBV29-1,TRBJ2-7,-,-,TGCAGCGTCGAGATTTGGGGGTACGAGCAGTACTTC,CSVEIWGYEQYF
TRBV7-2,TRBJ2-5,-,many,TGTGCCAGCAGCTTACAGGGGCTGGAGACCCAGTACTTC,CASSLQGLETQYF
TRBV7-2,TRBJ2-7,-,many,TGTGCCAGCAGCTTAAGTGGCCGCGCCTACGAGCAGTACTTC,CASSLSGRAYEQYF
TRBV28,TRBJ1-2,TRBD1,many,TGTGCCAGCAGTGACGGGACAGGGGCTAGCTATGGCTACACCTTC,CASSDGTGASYGYTF
TRBV10-3,TRBJ2-7,TRBD1,many,TGTGCCATCAAGGGGTTAGGGGGCCACGAGCAGTACTTC,CAIKGLGGHEQYF
TRBV6-4,TRBJ2-6,-,many,TGTGCCAGCAGTGACTCGGCTGGGGCCAACGTCCTGACTTTC,CASSDSAGANVLTF
TRBV9,TRBJ2-7,TRBD2,many,TGTGCCAGCAGCCCAGGGCTAGCGGCAAGGGAGGCGAACTACGAGCAGTACTTC,CASSPGLAAREANYEQYF
TRBV20-1,TRBJ1-1,TRBD1,many,TGCAGTGCTAGAGCCGGCACAGGGGACACTGAAGCTTTCTTT,CSARAGTGDTEAFF
TRBV19,TRBJ1-5,TRBD1,many,TGTGCCAGTAGTGTCCGGACAGGGGCTAGCAATCAGCCCCAGCATTTT,CASSVRTGASNQPQHF
TRBV24-1,TRBJ1-1,TRBD1,many,TGTGCCACCAGTGATTGGGCCGGGACAGCGAACACTGAAGCTTTCTTT,CATSDWAGTANTEAFF
TRBV14,TRBJ1-1,-,-,TGTGCCAGCAGCCAAGGGCTACGCGCAGGGTTAACTGAAGCTTTCTTT,CASSQGLRAGLTEAFF
TRBV6-2/TRBV6-3,TRBJ1-1,TRBD1,many,TGTGCCAGCAGTTACTCACTCTCCGGGACAGTTGGCACTGAAGCTTTCTTT,CASSYSLSGTVGTEAFF
TRBV6-1,TRBJ2-7,-,many,TGTGCCAGCAGCTCGGGGTGGGCTTCGTACGAGCAGTACTTC,CASSSGWASYEQYF
TRBV27,TRBJ2-5,TRBD1,-,TGTGCCAGCAGCCAAGACAGGGTCCAAGAGACCCAGTACTTC,CASSQDRVQETQYF
TRBV7-2,TRBJ2-2,TRBD2,few,TGTGCCAGCAGCTTAGTCGCTAGCGGGCCCACCGGGGAGCTGTTTTTT,CASSLVASGPTGELFF
TRBV5-6,TRBJ2-7,-,many,TGTGCCAGCAGCTTGGGAGGGTCCCCGCCCTACGAGCAGTACTTC,CASSLGGSPPYEQYF
TRBV4-3,TRBJ1-1,-,-,TGCGCCAGCAGCCAGACAAGGCACAAGAACACTGAAGCTTTCTTT,CASSQTRHKNTEAFF